This TCR beta chain was profiled in a study of PD-1 blockade in classical Hodgkin lymphoma. Study conclusions and caveats: Baseline diversity in complete responders resembled that of newly diagnosed patients. Reports indicated that newly diagnosed patients had lower baseline TCR diversity than healthy donors did. Although disease activity or prior therapy may be involved, causes of the repertoire differences remain undefined.

Assay used: immunoSEQ multiplex PCR; TCRdb lists only in-frame clones, some missing. The table has about 46,000 clones, about 73% seen once. J lost 5 bases, V lost 0 bases, and 3 bases had no gene match. The germline gives CDR1 SGHRS, CDR2 YFSETQ. This CDR3 contains 14 residues. Comment on this clone: The target antigen is unknown.

All patients experienced relapse after autologous stem cell transplantation, and brentuximab vedotin exposure was variable. Sequenced material: peripheral blood mononuclear cells (PBMCs), taken at baseline. The receptor was derived from a human donor with classical Hodgkin lymphoma. The chain uses TRBV5-1 and TRBJ1-2, with 8 bases matching TRBD1. For the CDR3, the DNA is TGCGCCAGCAGCTTGGATCAGGGGGCGTATGGCTACACCTTC. It specifies CASSLDQGAYGYTF.